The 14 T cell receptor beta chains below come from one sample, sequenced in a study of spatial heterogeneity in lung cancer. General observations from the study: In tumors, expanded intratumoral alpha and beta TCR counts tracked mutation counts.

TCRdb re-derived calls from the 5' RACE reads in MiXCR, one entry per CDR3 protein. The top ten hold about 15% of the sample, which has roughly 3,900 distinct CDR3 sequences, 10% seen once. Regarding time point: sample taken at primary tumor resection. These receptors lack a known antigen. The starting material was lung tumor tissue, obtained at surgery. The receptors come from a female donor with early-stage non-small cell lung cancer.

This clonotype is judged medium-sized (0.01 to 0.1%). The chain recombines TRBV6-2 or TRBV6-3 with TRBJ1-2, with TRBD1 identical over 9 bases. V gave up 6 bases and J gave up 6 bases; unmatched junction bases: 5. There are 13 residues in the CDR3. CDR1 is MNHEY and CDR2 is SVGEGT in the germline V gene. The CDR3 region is CASSLDRGNGYTF. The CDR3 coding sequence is TGTGCCAGCAGCCTGGACAGGGGAAATGGCTACACCTTC.

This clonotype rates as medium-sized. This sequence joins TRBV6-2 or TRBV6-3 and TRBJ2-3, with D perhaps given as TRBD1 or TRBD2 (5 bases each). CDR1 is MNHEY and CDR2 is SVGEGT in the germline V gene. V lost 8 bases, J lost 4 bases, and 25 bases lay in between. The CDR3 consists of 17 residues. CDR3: CASAIGFLRVGADTQYF. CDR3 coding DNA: TGTGCCAGCGCAATAGGATTTCTCAGGGTGGGGGCAGATACGCAGTATTTT.

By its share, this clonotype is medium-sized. CDR3 amino acids: CASSYYETQYF. Written as DNA, the CDR3 is TGTGCCAGCAGTTACTACGAGACCCAGTACTTC. The chain employs TRBV6-5 and TRBJ2-5; unclear D gene. The CDR3 is 11 amino acids. V lost 1 base and J lost 5, with 2 bases in between. Germline V gene sequence: CDR1 MNHEY, CDR2 SVGAGI.

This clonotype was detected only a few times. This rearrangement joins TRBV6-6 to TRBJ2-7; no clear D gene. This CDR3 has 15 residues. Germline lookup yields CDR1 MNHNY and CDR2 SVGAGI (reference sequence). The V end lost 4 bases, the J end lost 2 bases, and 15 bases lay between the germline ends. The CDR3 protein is CASSSYLGSTYEQYF. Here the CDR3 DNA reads TGTGCCAGCAGTTCGTATCTGGGGTCCACCTACGAGCAGTACTTC.

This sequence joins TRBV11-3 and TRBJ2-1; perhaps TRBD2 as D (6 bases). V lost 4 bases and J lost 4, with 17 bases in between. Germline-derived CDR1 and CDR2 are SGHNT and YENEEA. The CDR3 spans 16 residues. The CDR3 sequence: CASSSSGGTEYNEQFF. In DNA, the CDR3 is TGTGCCAGCAGCTCCTCCGGCGGGACGGAATACAATGAGCAGTTCTTC.

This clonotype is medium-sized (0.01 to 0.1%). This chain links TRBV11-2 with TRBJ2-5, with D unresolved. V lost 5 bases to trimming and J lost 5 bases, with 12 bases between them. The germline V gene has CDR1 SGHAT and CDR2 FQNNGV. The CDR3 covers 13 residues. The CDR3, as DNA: TGTGCCAGCAGCCGATCCCGTCGGGAGACCCAGTACTTC. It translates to CASSRSRRETQYF.

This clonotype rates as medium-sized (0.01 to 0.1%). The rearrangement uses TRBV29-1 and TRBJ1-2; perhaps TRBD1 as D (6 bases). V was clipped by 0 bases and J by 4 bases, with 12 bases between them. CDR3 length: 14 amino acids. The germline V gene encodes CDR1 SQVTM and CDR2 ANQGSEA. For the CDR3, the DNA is TGCAGCGTTGAAGATCGAGGGGGAATCTATGGCTACACCTTC. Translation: CSVEDRGGIYGYTF. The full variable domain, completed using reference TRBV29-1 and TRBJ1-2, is SAVISQKPSRDICQRGTSLTIQCQVDSQVTMMFWYRQQPGQSLTLIATANQGSEATYESGFVIDKFPISRPNLTFSTLTVSNMSPEDSSIYLCSVEDRGGIYGYTFGSGTRLTVV.

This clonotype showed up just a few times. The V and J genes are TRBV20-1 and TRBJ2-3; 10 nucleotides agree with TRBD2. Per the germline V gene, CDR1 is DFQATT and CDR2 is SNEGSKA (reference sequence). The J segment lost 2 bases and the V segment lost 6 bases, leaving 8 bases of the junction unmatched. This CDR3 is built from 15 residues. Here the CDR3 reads CSAPKRGGYTDTQYF. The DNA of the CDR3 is TGCAGTGCCCCCAAGCGGGGGGGATACACAGATACGCAGTATTTT.

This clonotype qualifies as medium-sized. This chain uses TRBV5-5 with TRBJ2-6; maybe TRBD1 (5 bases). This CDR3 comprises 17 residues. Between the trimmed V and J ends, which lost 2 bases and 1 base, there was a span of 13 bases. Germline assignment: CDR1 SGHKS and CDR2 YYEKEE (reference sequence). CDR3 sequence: CASSLGHALSGANVLTF. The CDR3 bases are TGTGCCAGCAGCTTAGGACACGCTCTTTCTGGGGCCAACGTCCTGACTTTC.

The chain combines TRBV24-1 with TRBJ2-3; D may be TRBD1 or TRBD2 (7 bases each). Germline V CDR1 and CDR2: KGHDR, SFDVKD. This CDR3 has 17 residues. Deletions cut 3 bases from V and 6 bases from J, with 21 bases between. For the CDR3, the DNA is TGTGCCACCAGTGATAGGGCCAGACAGGGAGGGATGGATACGCAGTATTTT. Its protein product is CATSDRARQGGMDTQYF.

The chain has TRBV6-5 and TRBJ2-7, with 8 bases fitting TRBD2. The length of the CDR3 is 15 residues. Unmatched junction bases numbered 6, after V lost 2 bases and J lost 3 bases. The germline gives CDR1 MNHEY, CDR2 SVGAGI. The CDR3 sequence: CASSYTSGGDYEQYF. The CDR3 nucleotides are TGTGCCAGCAGTTACACCTCGGGAGGGGACTACGAGCAGTACTTC.

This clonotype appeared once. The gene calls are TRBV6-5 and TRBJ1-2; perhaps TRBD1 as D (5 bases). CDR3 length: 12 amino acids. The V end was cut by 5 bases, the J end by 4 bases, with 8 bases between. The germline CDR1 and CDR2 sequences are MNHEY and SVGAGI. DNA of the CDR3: TGTGCCAGCAGTCGACAGCCCTATGGCTACACCTTC. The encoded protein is CASSRQPYGYTF.

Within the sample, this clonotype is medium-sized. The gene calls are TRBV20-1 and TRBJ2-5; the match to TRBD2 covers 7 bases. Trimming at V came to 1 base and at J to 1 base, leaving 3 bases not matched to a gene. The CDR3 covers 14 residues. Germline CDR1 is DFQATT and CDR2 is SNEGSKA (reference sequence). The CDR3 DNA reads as TGCAGTGCTAGAGTGGCGGGGGTCCAAGAGACCCAGTACTTC. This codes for CSARVAGVQETQYF.

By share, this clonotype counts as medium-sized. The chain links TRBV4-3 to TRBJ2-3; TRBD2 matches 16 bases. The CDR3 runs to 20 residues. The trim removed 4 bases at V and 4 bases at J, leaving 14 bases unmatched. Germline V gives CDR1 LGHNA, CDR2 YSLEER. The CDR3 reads CASSLQLGTSGGARPDTQYF. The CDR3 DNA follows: TGCGCCAGCAGCCTACAACTCGGGACTAGCGGGGGGGCCCGCCCAGATACGCAGTATTTT.